Listed here are 29 T cell receptor beta chains from one sample, sequenced in a study of identical twins. TCRdb redid the calling of the 5' RACE reads with MiXCR, one entry per CDR3 protein. The data show 410,000 or so distinct CDR3 sequences, about 18% seen once. Sequenced input: naive T cells sorted from blood. The receptors come from a man aged 45-60 years in good health.

The J gene is TRBJ2-3, the V gene TRBV3-1; 11 bases map to TRBD2. Germline trimming cut 3 bases from V and 1 base from J; bases unmatched to any gene: 0. This CDR3 contains 15 residues. Germline V gives CDR1 LGHDT, CDR2 YNNKEL (reference sequence). This CDR3 reads CASSHSGGGTDTQYF. The DNA of the CDR3 is TGTGCCAGCAGCCATAGCGGGGGGGGCACAGATACGCAGTATTTT.

This clonotype occurred many times. This chain connects TRBV3-1 to TRBJ1-2; no definite D call. The germline V gene has CDR1 LGHDT and CDR2 YNNKEL (reference sequence). Trimming stripped 4 bases from V and 2 bases from J, with 17 bases between. The length of the CDR3 is 16 residues. CDR3 coding DNA: TGTGCCAGCAGCCTTTCGTCATCCGTACTGAACTATGGCTACACCTTC. Translated: CASSLSSSVLNYGYTF. Combining the CDR3 with reference TRBV3-1 and TRBJ1-2 gives the whole variable domain DTAVSQTPKYLVTQMGNDKSIKCEQNLGHDTMYWYKQDSKKFLKIMFSYNNKELIINETVPNRFSPKSPDKAHLNLHINSLELGDSAVYFCASSLSSSVLNYGYTFGSGTRLTVV.

The gene calls are TRBV7-2 and TRBJ2-3; D call uncertain. Trimming stripped 8 bases from V and 1 base from J, with 10 bases between. This CDR3 comprises 13 residues. The germline V gene has CDR1 SGHTA and CDR2 FQGNSA. The CDR3 DNA sequence: TGTGCCAGCGCCCGGGCTCGCACAGATACGCAGTATTTT. This encodes CASARARTDTQYF.

The chain is built from TRBV2 and TRBJ2-1, with 9 bases matching TRBD2. The CDR3 length is 14 residues. The germline V gene has CDR1 SNHLY and CDR2 FYNNEI. After removal of 7 bases from V and 9 bases from J, the junction contained 10 bases not matched to a gene. CDR3 coding DNA: TGTGCCAGCACCCCAGTAGCGGGAGTTTCTGAGCAGTTCTTC. Its protein is CASTPVAGVSEQFF.

This clonotype was detected many times. The chain has TRBV5-1 and TRBJ2-7; 8 bases align to TRBD1. The CDR3 has 14 residues. From germline, CDR1 is SGHRS and CDR2 YFSETQ. With V trimmed by 3 bases and J by 2 bases, 4 bases remained unmatched. The CDR3 is CASSWDRYTYEQYF. CDR3 DNA: TGCGCCAGCAGCTGGGACAGGTATACCTACGAGCAGTACTTC. The variable domain in full, with the rest retrieved from reference TRBV5-1 and TRBJ2-7, is KAGVTQTPRYLIKTRGQQVTLSCSPISGHRSVSWYQQTPGQGLQFLFEYFSETQRNKGNFPGRFSGRQFSNSRSEMNVSTLELGDSALYLCASSWDRYTYEQYFGPGTRLTVT.

Worth noting for this clonotype: This could be a read error, since a much larger clone is one nucleotide away. The rearrangement links TRBV4-1 to TRBJ2-7, with D uncertain. The CDR3 is 16 residues long. Trimming removed 1 base at V and 1 base at J, with 14 bases between. Germline V gives CDR1 MGHRA, CDR2 YSYEKL. The CDR3 DNA is TGCGCCAGCAGCCAAGTCTCGGCAAGGGCTTCCTACGAGCAGTACTTC. As protein: CASSQVSARASYEQYF.

Comment on this clonotype: A much bigger clone sits one base away, suggesting this may be a read error. The V and J genes are TRBV29-1 and TRBJ1-4; D unclear. Per germline, CDR1 SQVTM and CDR2 ANQGSEA. The CDR3 sequence is 11 residues long. V lost 3 bases and J lost 10, with 9 bases in between. The CDR3 here is CSVEVYVKLFF. CDR3 DNA: TGCAGCGTTGAGGTATATGTAAAACTGTTTTTT.

This clonotype has ten or more counts. The rearrangement joins TRBV6-2 or TRBV6-3 to TRBJ2-7; 8 positions match TRBD2. Germline lookup yields CDR1 MNHEY and CDR2 SVGEGT. The V gene end was trimmed by 4 bases and the J gene end by 6 bases; junction bases not matched to a gene: 14. The CDR3 runs 16 residues. CDR3 bases: TGTGCCAGCAGTTCCTACCCCTGGCGGGAGGACTTCGAGCAGTACTTC. Amino acids: CASSSYPWREDFEQYF.

This clonotype was picked up many times. The rearrangement uses TRBV20-1 and TRBJ1-2; no clear D. This CDR3 region has 14 residues. V shed 6 bases and J shed 3 bases, with 17 bases lying between them. Germline loops: CDR1 DFQATT, CDR2 SNEGSKA (reference sequence). The CDR3 is CSAPLTEDYYGYTF. CDR3 DNA: TGCAGTGCCCCCTTGACGGAGGACTACTATGGCTACACCTTC.

This clonotype came up a few times. This chain connects TRBV20-1 to TRBJ1-1; TRBD1 might be the D (5 bases). CDR1 DFQATT and CDR2 SNEGSKA come from the germline V gene (reference sequence). V was clipped by 6 bases and J by 0 bases, with 8 bases between them. This CDR3 is 12 amino acids long. The CDR3, as DNA: TGCAGTGCGGAGGGGATGAACACTGAAGCTTTCTTT. Its translation is CSAEGMNTEAFF.

This clonotype was picked up a small number of times. This rearrangement joins TRBV10-3 to TRBJ2-1, with 8 nucleotides matching TRBD2. The length of the CDR3 is 15 residues. J was trimmed by 2 bases and V by 8 bases; bases with no gene match: 8. CDR1 ENHRY and CDR2 SYGVKD come from the germline V gene. CDR3 residues: CAIRSAGATYNEQFF. The CDR3 DNA follows: TGTGCCATCCGGTCAGCGGGGGCCACCTACAATGAGCAGTTCTTC.

The chain is built from TRBV4-3 and TRBJ2-1; a weak D match, TRBD1 (5 bases). The CDR3 runs to 14 residues. Germline assignment: CDR1 LGHNA and CDR2 YSLEER. With 0 bases removed from V and 6 bases from J, the gap between germline ends came to 9 bases. The CDR3 DNA reads TGCGCCAGCAGCCAAGATTACAGGCTCAATGAGCAGTTCTTC. As protein: CASSQDYRLNEQFF.

This clonotype was seen a handful of times. The rearrangement links TRBV4-2 to TRBJ2-4; perhaps D is TRBD1 or TRBD2 (5 bases each). CDR1 is LGHNA and CDR2 is YNFKEQ in the germline V gene. The ends were cut back, 2 bases at V and 7 bases at J, with 15 bases in the middle. This CDR3 contains 15 residues. The CDR3 reads CASSQTGAKGNIQYF. CDR3 sequence (DNA): TGTGCCAGCAGCCAAACCGGGGCCAAAGGGAACATTCAGTACTTC.

The chain employs TRBV7-2 and TRBJ2-5, with 7 bases fitting TRBD1. V lost 2 bases to trimming and J lost 2 bases; unmatched junction nucleotides: 8. The germline V gene encodes CDR1 SGHTA and CDR2 FQGNSA. There are 16 residues in the CDR3. This CDR3 reads CASSLKTGVPQETQYF. CDR3 sequence (DNA): TGTGCCAGCAGCTTAAAAACAGGGGTCCCTCAAGAGACCCAGTACTTC.

The chain joins TRBV7-2 to TRBJ2-7; D not certain. The CDR3 length is 13 residues. V shed 1 base and J shed 3 bases, with 7 bases lying between them. CDR1 and CDR2 from the germline V gene are SGHTA and FQGNSA. The CDR3 loop reads CASSLVLDYEQYF. As DNA, the CDR3 is TGTGCCAGCAGCTTAGTGTTGGACTACGAGCAGTACTTC.

The chain links TRBV28 to TRBJ2-7; the match to TRBD2 covers 8 bases. Losses at the gene ends were 10 bases for V and 5 bases for J; bases not matched to a gene: 10. The germline CDR1 and CDR2 sequences are MDHEN and SYDVKM. This CDR3 is 13 amino acids long. The CDR3 sequence is CAIQREPLDEQYF. As DNA, the CDR3 is TGTGCCATCCAGCGGGAGCCCCTCGACGAGCAGTACTTC.

The CDR3 DNA follows: TGTGCCAGCAGGTTTAGTGGGACACCCCTCCACTTT. Translated, it gives CASRFSGTPLHF. The chain joins TRBV6-5 to TRBJ1-6; D unclear. Germline V gene lookup returns CDR1 MNHEY and CDR2 SVGAGI. V lost 6 bases, J lost 11 bases, and 11 bases lay in between. The length of the CDR3 is 12 residues.

V is TRBV11-2 and J is TRBJ2-3; 8 positions agree with TRBD2. Trimming cost V 1 base and J 3 bases; bases outside gene matches: 9. Germline CDR1 SGHAT, CDR2 FQNNGV. The CDR3 length is 17 residues. The chain's CDR3 is CASSLGLGLAITDTQYF. CDR3 DNA sequence: TGTGCCAGCAGCTTAGGTCTCGGACTAGCTATTACAGATACGCAGTATTTT.

This clonotype was picked up a small number of times. The chain links TRBV6-1 to TRBJ2-7; TRBD1 agrees at 8 bases. J gave up 2 bases and V 5 bases, and 8 bases lay outside the gene matches. The V gene's germline CDR1 is MNHNS and CDR2 SASEGT. The CDR3 consists of 15 residues. CDR3 sequence reads: CASSPGGFGPYEQYF. CDR3 nucleotides: TGTGCCAGCAGTCCAGGGGGCTTCGGCCCCTACGAGCAGTACTTC.

This clonotype appeared a few times. The chain combines TRBV29-1 with TRBJ1-1; no clear D. V was clipped by 4 bases and J by 0 bases, with 9 bases between them. Germline V lookup: CDR1 SQVTM, CDR2 ANQGSEA. The CDR3 extends over 13 amino acids. CDR3 sequence (DNA): TGCAGCGTTGGAGGGATAATGAACACTGAAGCTTTCTTT. Amino acids: CSVGGIMNTEAFF. Full variable domain (rest looked up from reference TRBV29-1 and TRBJ1-1): SAVISQKPSRDICQRGTSLTIQCQVDSQVTMMFWYRQQPGQSLTLIATANQGSEATYESGFVIDKFPISRPNLTFSTLTVSNMSPEDSSIYLCSVGGIMNTEAFFGQGTRLTVV.

This clonotype was seen a few times. V is TRBV12-3 or TRBV12-4 and J is TRBJ1-1; D unresolved. Trimming left V 1 base short and J 3 bases short, with 6 bases between. CDR3 length: 13 amino acids. CDR3 coding DNA: TGTGCCAGCAGTTTAGGAGAATACACTGAAGCTTTCTTT. Its protein product is CASSLGEYTEAFF.

This clonotype occurred many times. The chain couples TRBV6-2 or TRBV6-3 to TRBJ2-5, with a tentative D call TRBD1 (5 bases). The CDR3 consists of 12 residues. V shed 5 bases and J shed 1 base, with 5 bases lying between them. The germline V gene encodes CDR1 MNHEY and CDR2 SVGEGT. CDR3 loop: CASSRGQETQYF. The CDR3 nucleotides read TGTGCCAGCAGTAGGGGCCAAGAGACCCAGTACTTC.

V is TRBV20-1 and J is TRBJ2-3; unclear D gene. Per germline, CDR1 DFQATT and CDR2 SNEGSKA (reference sequence). V was cut by 3 bases and J by 0 bases, with 7 bases left in between. The CDR3 has 13 amino acids. CDR3 coding DNA: TGCAGTGCTAGCCACGCCAGCACAGATACGCAGTATTTT. As protein: CSASHASTDTQYF.

This clonotype was observed at least ten times. The chain uses TRBV6-5 and TRBJ2-7; D is unresolved. The CDR3 runs 14 residues. The germline V gene encodes CDR1 MNHEY and CDR2 SVGAGI. The V and J ends lost 0 bases and 4 bases respectively, with 10 bases between them. The DNA for the CDR3 is TGTGCCAGCAGTTACTCTGGGCAGCTATACGAGCAGTACTTC. Translated, it gives CASSYSGQLYEQYF.

The chain employs TRBV4-1 and TRBJ2-5; 7 bases fit TRBD2. The V and J ends lost 4 bases and 5 bases, in that order; junction bases with no gene match: 10. The CDR3 contains 15 residues. Looked up from germline, CDR1 is MGHRA and CDR2 is YSYEKL. CDR3 in DNA: TGCGCCAGCAGCCGCGCCGTGGGAGGGCGGGAGACCCAGTACTTC. Its protein product is CASSRAVGGRETQYF.

The chain has TRBV6-2 or TRBV6-3 and TRBJ2-7; TRBD2 agrees at 8 bases. The CDR3 is 15 residues long. The J segment lost 0 bases and the V segment lost 6 bases, leaving 7 bases of the junction unmatched. Germline CDR1 reads MNHEY; CDR2 reads SVGEGT. CDR3 sequence reads: CASRRDGTSSYEQYF. In DNA, the CDR3 is TGTGCCAGCAGGCGAGACGGGACTAGCTCCTACGAGCAGTACTTC.

This rearrangement joins TRBV4-3 to TRBJ2-2; D possibly matches TRBD1 or TRBD2 (5 bases each). V shed 1 base and J shed 4 bases, with 13 bases lying between them. The CDR3 covers 16 residues. CDR1 and CDR2 (germline): LGHNA, YSLEER. The chain's CDR3 is CASSQVIRGPTGELFF. Here the CDR3 DNA reads TGCGCCAGCAGCCAAGTCATCCGGGGCCCCACCGGGGAGCTGTTTTTT.

The V gene is TRBV18, the J gene TRBJ1-2; 11 bases match TRBD1. V was pared by 0 bases and J by 5 bases, with 5 bases of the junction left unmatched. CDR3 length equals 16 residues. Germline V gene data show CDR1 as KGHSH and CDR2 as LQKENI. DNA for the CDR3: TGTGCCAGCTCACCACCGGACAGGGGGCGCGGTTATGGCTACACCTTC. Translated: CASSPPDRGRGYGYTF. Supplemented by reference TRBV18 and TRBJ1-2, the full variable domain reads NAGVMQNPRHLVRRRGQEARLRCSPMKGHSHVYWYRQLPEEGLKFMVYLQKENIIDESGMPKERFSAEFPKEGPSILRIQQVVRGDSAAYFCASSPPDRGRGYGYTFGSGTRLTVV.

The gene calls are TRBV12-3 or TRBV12-4 and TRBJ2-1, with D perhaps matching TRBD2 (5 bases). V lost 3 bases and J lost 6, with 9 bases in between. The CDR3 length is 13 residues. The CDR3, as DNA: TGTGCCAGCAGTTTCCGCGGGTTCAATGAGCAGTTCTTC. It encodes CASSFRGFNEQFF.